This T cell receptor (beta chain) came from a study of T cells in Graves' hyperthyroidism and ophthalmopathy. Amplification of TCR beta CDR3 regions used RNA as the template. With the HTBI primer set, the TCR CDR3 went through a first round of RT-PCR. TCRdb analysed the multiplex PCR reads with MiXCR anew, one entry per CDR3 protein. The sample contains hundreds of thousands of distinct CDR3 sequences, less than 30% of which appear only once. The germline CDR1 and CDR2 sequences are MNHNS and SASEGT. CDR3 length: 16 amino acids. Trimming at V came to 6 bases and at J to 5 bases, leaving 11 bases not matched to a gene.

The sample consisted of blood. This chain links TRBV6-1 with TRBJ2-7; 12 nucleotides agree with TRBD2. The clonotype originates from a man in his forties with Graves' hyperthyroidism that later progressed to Graves' ophthalmopathy. The CDR3 region has the DNA TGTGCCAGCAGGCCTGACCTAGCGGGAGGGCCCCACGAGCAGTACTTC. This encodes CASRPDLAGGPHEQYF.